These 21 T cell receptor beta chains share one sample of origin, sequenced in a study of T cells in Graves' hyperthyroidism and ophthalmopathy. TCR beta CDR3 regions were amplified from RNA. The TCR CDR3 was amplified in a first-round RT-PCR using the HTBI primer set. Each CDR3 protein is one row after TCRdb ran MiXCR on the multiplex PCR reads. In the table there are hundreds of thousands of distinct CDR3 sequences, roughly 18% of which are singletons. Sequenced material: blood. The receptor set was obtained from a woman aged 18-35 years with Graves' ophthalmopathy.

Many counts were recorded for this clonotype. For the CDR3, the DNA is TGTGCCAGCAGTCCTTTCCGACAGGGGTATGGCTACACCTTC. Protein product: CASSPFRQGYGYTF. The chain carries TRBV27 and TRBJ1-2; 8 bases are shared with TRBD1. The V gene end was trimmed by 5 bases and the J gene end by 5 bases; junction bases not matched to a gene: 7. Germline assignment: CDR1 MNHEY and CDR2 SMNVEV (reference sequence). The CDR3 runs to 14 residues.

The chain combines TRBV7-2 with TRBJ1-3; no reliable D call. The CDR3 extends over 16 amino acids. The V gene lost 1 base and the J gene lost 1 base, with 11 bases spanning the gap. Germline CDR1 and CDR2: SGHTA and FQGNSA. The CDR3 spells CASSLESGVSGNTIYF. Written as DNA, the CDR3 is TGTGCCAGCAGCTTAGAATCCGGTGTATCTGGAAACACCATATATTTT.

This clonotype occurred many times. Here the CDR3 DNA reads TGTGCCAGCAGTTATCGGGCAGTGAACACTGAAGCTTTCTTT. Translation gives CASSYRAVNTEAFF. J is TRBJ1-1 and V is TRBV6-2 or TRBV6-3; D is uncertain. The CDR3 has 14 amino acids. The ends were cut back, 3 bases at V and 0 bases at J, with 8 bases in the middle. From germline, CDR1 is MNHEY and CDR2 SVGEGT.

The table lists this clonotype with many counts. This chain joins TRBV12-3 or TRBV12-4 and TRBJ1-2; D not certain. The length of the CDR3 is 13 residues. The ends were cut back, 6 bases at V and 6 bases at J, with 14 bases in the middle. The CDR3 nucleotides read TGTGCCAGCAGCTCGGCCGCTAGTCATGGCTACACCTTC. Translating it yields CASSSAASHGYTF.

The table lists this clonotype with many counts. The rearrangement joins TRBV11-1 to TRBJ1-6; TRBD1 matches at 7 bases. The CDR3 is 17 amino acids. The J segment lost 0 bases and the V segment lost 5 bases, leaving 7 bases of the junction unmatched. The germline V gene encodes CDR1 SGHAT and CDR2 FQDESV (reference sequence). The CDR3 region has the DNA TGTGCCAGCAGCCGGAACAGGGGAAGCTCCTATAATTCACCCCTCCACTTT. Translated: CASSRNRGSSYNSPLHF.

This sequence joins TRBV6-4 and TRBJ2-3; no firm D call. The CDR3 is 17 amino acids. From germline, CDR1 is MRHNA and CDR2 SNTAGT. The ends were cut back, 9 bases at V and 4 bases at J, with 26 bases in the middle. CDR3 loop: CASLRRTESAASDTQYF. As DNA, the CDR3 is TGTGCCAGTCTTCGAAGGACCGAGTCAGCCGCTTCAGATACGCAGTATTTT.

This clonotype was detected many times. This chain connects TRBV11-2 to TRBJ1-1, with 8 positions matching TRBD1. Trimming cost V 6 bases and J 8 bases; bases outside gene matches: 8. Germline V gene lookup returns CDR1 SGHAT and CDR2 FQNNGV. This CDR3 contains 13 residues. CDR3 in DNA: TGTGCCAGCAGACTAGGACAGGGTAACGAAGCTTTCTTT. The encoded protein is CASRLGQGNEAFF.

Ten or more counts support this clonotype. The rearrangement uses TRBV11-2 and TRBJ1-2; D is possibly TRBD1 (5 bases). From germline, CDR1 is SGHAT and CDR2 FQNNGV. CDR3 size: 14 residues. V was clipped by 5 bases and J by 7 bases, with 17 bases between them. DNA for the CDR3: TGTGCCAGCAGCAGCATTAGGGCGGGGACTGGCTACACCTTC. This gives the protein CASSSIRAGTGYTF.

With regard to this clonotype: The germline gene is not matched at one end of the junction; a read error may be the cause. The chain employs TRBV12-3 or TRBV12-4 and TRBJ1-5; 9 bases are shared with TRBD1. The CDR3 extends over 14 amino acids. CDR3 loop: CASRQGEGNQPQNF. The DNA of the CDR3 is TGTGCCTCCAGACAGGGGGAAGGCAATCAGCCCCAGAATTTT.

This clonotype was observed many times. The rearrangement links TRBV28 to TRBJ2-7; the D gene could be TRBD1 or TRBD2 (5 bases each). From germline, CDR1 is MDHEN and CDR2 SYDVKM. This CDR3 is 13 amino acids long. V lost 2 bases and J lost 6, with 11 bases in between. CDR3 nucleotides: TGTGCCAGCAGTTTAGGCAGGGAGAGCGAGCAGTACTTC. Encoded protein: CASSLGRESEQYF.

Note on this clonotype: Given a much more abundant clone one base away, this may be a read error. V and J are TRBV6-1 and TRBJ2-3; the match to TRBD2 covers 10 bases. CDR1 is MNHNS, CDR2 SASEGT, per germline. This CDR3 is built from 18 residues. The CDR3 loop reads CATRGLLAGKTSTYTQYF. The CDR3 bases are TGTGCCACCAGAGGTTTACTAGCGGGGAAAACTAGCACATATACGCAGTATTTT.

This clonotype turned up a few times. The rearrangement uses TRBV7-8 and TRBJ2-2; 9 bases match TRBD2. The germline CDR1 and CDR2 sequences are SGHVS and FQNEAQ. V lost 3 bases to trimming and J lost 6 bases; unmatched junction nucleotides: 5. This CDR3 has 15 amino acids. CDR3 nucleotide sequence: TGTGCCAGCAGCTTGCTAGCGGGACCGGCCGGGGAGCTGTTTTTT. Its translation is CASSLLAGPAGELFF. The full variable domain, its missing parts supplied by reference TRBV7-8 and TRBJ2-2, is GAGVSQSPRYKVAKRGQDVALRCDPISGHVSLFWYQQALGQGPEFLTYFQNEAQLDKSGLPSDRFFAERPEGSVSTLKIQRTQQEDSAVYLCASSLLAGPAGELFFGEGSRLTVL.

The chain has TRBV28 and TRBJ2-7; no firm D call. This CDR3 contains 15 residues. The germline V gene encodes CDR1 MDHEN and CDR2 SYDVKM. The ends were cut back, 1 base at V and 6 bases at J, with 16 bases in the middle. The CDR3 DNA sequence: TGTGCCAGCAGTTTATATTATCAGTCCCTCTCCGAGCAGTACTTC. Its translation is CASSLYYQSLSEQYF.

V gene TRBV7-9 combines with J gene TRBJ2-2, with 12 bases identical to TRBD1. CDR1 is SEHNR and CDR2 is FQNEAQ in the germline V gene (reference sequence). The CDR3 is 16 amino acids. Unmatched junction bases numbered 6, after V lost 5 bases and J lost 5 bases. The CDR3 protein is CASSKPGQGATGELFF. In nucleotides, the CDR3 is TGTGCCAGCAGCAAACCGGGACAGGGGGCTACCGGGGAGCTGTTTTTT. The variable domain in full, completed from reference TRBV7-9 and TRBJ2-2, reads DTGVSQNPRHKITKRGQNVTFRCDPISEHNRLYWYRQTLGQGPEFLTYFQNEAQLEKSRLLSDRFSAERPKGSFSTLEIQRTEQGDSAMYLCASSKPGQGATGELFFGEGSRLTVL.

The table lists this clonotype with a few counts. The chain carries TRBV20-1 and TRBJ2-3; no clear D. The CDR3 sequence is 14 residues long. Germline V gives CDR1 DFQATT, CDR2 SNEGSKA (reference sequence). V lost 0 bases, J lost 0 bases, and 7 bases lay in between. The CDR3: CSARDGLSTDTQYF. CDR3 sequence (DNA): TGCAGTGCTAGAGATGGTCTAAGCACAGATACGCAGTATTTT.

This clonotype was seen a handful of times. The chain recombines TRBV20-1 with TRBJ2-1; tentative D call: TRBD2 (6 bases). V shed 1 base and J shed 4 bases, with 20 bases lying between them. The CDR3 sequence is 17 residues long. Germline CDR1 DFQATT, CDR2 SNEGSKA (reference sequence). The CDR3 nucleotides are TGCAGTGCTAGAGGGGGGGTGTTCGGGCATCTATACAATGAGCAGTTCTTC. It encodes CSARGGVFGHLYNEQFF.

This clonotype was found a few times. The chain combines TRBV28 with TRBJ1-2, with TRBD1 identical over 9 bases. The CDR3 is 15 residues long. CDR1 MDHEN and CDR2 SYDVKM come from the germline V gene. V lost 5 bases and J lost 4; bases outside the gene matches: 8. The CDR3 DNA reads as TGTGCCAGCAGTCAGGGACAGGGCCCCCTCTATGGCTACACCTTC. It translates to CASSQGQGPLYGYTF.

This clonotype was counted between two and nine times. For the CDR3, the DNA is TGTGCCACCGACGACGGGAACCCTGAGGCCGGGGAGCTGTTTTTT. Its protein product is CATDDGNPEAGELFF. The chain employs TRBV6-1 and TRBJ2-2; D possibly corresponds to TRBD2 (5 bases). CDR1 is MNHNS and CDR2 is SASEGT in the germline V gene. This CDR3 has 15 amino acids. Trimming pared 10 bases from V and 6 bases from J, leaving 21 bases between.

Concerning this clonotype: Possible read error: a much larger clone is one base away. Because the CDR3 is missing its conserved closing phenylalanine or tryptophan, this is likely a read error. The CDR3 loop reads CSPVPQAGEAFL. The DNA for the CDR3 is TGCAGCCCGGTGCCCCAAGCGGGTGAAGCTTTCCTT. The chain has TRBV29-1 and TRBJ1-1; D gene uncertain. The CDR3 extends over 12 amino acids. Germline V gene data show CDR1 as SQVTM and CDR2 as ANQGSEA. Trimming took 8 bases from V and 7 from J, leaving 17 bases between them.

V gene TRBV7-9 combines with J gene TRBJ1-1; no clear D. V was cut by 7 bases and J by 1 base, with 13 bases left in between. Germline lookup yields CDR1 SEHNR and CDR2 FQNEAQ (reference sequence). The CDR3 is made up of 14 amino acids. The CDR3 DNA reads TGTGCCAGCACCATTACGTCGGGGAACACTGAAGCTTTCTTT. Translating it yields CASTITSGNTEAFF.

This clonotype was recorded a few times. The CDR3 DNA follows: TGTGCCAGCAACTTAATGATGACACTCGCGCCCACAGATACGCAGTATTTT. This gives the protein CASNLMMTLAPTDTQYF. The chain links TRBV5-6 to TRBJ2-3; no clear D. V lost 6 bases and J 2 bases, leaving 22 bases between the germline ends. Germline loops: CDR1 SGHDT, CDR2 YYEEEE. There are 17 residues in the CDR3.